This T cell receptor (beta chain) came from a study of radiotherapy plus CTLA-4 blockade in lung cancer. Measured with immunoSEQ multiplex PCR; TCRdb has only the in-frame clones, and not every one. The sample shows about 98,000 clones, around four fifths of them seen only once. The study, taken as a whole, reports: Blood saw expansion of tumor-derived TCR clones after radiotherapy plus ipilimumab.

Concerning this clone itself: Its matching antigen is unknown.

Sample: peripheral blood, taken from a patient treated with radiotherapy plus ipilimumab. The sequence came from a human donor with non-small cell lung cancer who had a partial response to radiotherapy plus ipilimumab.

CDR3 in amino acids: CASSEGRALGEQYF. The CDR3 DNA follows: TGTGCCAGCAGTGAAGGCAGGGCCCTGGGGGAGCAGTACTTC. The chain couples TRBV6-1 to TRBJ2-7; D possibly corresponds to TRBD1 (5 bases). This CDR3 comprises 14 residues. The V end lost 1 base, the J end lost 7 bases, and 14 bases lay between the germline ends. Germline V gives CDR1 MNHNS, CDR2 SASEGT.